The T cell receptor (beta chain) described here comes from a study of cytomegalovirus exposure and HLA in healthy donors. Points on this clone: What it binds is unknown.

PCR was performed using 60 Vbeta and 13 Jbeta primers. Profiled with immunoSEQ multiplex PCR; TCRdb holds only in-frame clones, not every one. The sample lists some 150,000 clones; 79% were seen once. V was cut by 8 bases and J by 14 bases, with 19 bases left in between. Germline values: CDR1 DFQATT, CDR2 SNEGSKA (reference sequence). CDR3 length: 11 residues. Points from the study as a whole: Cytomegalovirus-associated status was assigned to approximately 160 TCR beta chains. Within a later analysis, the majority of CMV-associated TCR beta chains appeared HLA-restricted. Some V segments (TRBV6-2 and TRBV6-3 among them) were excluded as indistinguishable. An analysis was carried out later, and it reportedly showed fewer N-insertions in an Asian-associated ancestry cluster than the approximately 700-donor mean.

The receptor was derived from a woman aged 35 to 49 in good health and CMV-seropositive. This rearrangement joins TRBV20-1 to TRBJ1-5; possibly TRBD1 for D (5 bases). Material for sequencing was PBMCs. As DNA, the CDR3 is TGCAGTACCCCCCTTGACGGACACGAGCATTTT. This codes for CSTPLDGHEHF.